Listed here are 3 T cell receptor beta chains from one sample, sequenced in a study of blood T cell repertoires in COVID-19. The protocol was immunoSEQ multiplex PCR, while the TCRdb copy is restricted to in-frame clones and leaves out a portion. The table includes 250,000 to 350,000 clones, roughly 85% detected once. Sequenced input: PBMCs or T cells enriched from blood (not recorded which). Receptors originate from a woman under 40 who had recovered from COVID-19.

The J gene is TRBJ2-1, the V gene TRBV19, with D perhaps TRBD1 (5 bases). V dropped 0 bases and J dropped 10 bases, with 13 bases sitting between them. The CDR3 runs to 14 residues. Germline values: CDR1 LNHDA, CDR2 SQIVND (reference sequence). The CDR3 is CASSIDLGSGEQFF. The CDR3 DNA is TGTGCCAGTAGTATAGATCTCGGTTCAGGGGAGCAGTTCTTC. The entire variable domain, with the rest obtained from reference TRBV19 and TRBJ2-1, is as follows: DGGITQSPKYLFRKEGQNVTLSCEQNLNHDAMYWYRQDPGQGLRLIYYSQIVNDFQKGDIAEGYSVSREKKESFPLTVTSAQKNPTAFYLCASSIDLGSGEQFFGPGTRLTVL.

J is TRBJ1-4 and V is TRBV7-2; D perhaps matches TRBD1 (6 bases). CDR1 is SGHTA and CDR2 is FQGNSA in the germline V gene. This CDR3 is 13 amino acids long. V lost 5 bases and J lost 8, with 12 bases in between. CDR3 in amino acids: CASSIGTLEKLFF. The CDR3 nucleotides read TGTGCCAGCAGCATCGGGACACTCGAAAAACTGTTTTTT.

This rearrangement joins TRBV3-1 (or the pseudogene TRBV3-2) to TRBJ2-1; TRBD2 matches at 10 bases. J was trimmed by 5 bases and V by 2 bases; bases with no gene match: 9. The CDR3 is 17 amino acids. Germline V gene sequence: CDR1 LGHDT, CDR2 YNNKEL (reference sequence). CDR3 loop: CASSQKTKREGDNEQFF. In DNA, the CDR3 is TGTGCCAGCAGCCAAAAGACGAAGCGGGAGGGGGACAATGAGCAGTTCTTC.